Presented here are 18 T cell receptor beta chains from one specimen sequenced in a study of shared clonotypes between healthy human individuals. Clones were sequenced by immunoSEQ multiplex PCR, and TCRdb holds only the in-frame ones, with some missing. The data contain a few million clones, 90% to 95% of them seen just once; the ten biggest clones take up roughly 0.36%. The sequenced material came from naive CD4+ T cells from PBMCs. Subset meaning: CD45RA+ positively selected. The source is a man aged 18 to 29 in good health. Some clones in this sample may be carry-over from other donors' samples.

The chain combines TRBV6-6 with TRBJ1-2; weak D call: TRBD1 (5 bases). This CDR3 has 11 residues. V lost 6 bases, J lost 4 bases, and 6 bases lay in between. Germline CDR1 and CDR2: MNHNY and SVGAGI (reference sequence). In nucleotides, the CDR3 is TGTGCCAGCAGGCAGGGCTATGGCTACACCTTC. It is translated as CASRQGYGYTF.

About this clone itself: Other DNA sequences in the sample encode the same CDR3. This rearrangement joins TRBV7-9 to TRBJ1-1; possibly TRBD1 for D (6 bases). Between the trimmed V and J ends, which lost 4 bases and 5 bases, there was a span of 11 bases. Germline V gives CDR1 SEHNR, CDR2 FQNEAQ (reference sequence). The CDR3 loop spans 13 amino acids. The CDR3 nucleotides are TGTGCCAGCAGCTACAGGGTAGGGACTGAAGCTTTCTTT. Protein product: CASSYRVGTEAFF.

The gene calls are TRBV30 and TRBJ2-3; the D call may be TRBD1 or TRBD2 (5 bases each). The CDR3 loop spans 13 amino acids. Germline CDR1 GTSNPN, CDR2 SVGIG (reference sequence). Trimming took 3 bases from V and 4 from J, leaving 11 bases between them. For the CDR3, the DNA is TGTGCCTGGAGCGACTCGGGGCCAGATACGCAGTATTTT. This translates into CAWSDSGPDTQYF.

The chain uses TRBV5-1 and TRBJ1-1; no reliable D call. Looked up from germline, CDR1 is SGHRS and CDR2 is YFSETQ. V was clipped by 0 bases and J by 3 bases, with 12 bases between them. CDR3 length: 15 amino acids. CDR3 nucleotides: TGCGCCAGCAGCTTGGATCCTCGGTGGGACACTGAAGCTTTCTTT. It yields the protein CASSLDPRWDTEAFF. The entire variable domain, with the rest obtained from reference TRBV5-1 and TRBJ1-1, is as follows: KAGVTQTPRYLIKTRGQQVTLSCSPISGHRSVSWYQQTPGQGLQFLFEYFSETQRNKGNFPGRFSGRQFSNSRSEMNVSTLELGDSALYLCASSLDPRWDTEAFFGQGTRLTVV.

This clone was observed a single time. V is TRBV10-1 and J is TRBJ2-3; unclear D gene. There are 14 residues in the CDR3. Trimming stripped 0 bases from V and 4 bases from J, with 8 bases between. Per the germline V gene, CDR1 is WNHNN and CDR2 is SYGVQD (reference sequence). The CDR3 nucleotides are TGCGCCAGCAGTGAGTCATCTCCCCCAGATACGCAGTATTTT. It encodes CASSESSPPDTQYF.

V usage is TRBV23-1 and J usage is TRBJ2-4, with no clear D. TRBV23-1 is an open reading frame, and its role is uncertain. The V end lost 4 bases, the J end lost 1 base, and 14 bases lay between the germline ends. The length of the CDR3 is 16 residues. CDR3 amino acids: CASSLISRRAKNIQYF. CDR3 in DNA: TGCGCCAGCAGTCTCATCTCTCGTAGGGCCAAAAACATTCAGTACTTC.

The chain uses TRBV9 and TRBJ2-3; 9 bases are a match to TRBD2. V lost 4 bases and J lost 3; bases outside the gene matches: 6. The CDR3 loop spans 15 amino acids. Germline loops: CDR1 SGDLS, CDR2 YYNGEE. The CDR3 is CASSSTTSGTDTQYF. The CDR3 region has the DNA TGTGCCAGCAGCTCCACGACTAGCGGTACAGATACGCAGTATTTT.

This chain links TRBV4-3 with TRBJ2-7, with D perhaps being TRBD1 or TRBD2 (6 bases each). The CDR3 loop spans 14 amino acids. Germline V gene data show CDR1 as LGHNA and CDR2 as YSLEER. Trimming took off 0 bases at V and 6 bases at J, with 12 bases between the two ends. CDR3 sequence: CASSQDHGGGEQYF. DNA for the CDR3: TGCGCCAGCAGCCAAGATCACGGGGGCGGCGAGCAGTACTTC.

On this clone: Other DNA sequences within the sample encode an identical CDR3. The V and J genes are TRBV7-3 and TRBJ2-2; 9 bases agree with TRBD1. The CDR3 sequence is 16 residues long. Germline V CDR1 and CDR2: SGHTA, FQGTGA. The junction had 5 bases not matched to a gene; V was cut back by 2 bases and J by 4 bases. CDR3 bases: TGTGCCAGCAGCTTATTAGGACAGGGGATCACCGGGGAGCTGTTTTTT. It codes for CASSLLGQGITGELFF.

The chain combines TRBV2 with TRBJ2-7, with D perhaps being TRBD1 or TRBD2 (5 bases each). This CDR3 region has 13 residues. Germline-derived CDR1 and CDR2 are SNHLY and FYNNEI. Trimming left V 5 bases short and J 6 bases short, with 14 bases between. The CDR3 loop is CASSPGRGSEQYF. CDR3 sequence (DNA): TGTGCCAGCAGTCCGGGACGAGGGTCCGAGCAGTACTTC.

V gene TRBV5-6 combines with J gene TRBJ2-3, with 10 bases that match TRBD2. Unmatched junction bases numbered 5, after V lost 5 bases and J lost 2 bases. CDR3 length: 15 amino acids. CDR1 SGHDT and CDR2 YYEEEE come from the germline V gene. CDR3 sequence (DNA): TGTGCCAGCAGTCGGACTAGCGGAACCACAGATACGCAGTATTTT. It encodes CASSRTSGTTDTQYF.

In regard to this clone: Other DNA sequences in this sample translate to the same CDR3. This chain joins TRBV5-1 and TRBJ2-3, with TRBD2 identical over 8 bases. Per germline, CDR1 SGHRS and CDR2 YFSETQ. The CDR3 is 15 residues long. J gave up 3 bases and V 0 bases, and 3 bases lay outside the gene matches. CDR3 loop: CASSLDPSGTDTQYF. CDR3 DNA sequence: TGCGCCAGCAGCTTGGATCCTAGCGGGACAGATACGCAGTATTTT.

The CDR3 here is CASSFRTSGPTDTQYF. The CDR3 nucleotides are TGTGCCAGCAGTTTTAGGACTAGCGGTCCTACAGATACGCAGTATTTT. The J gene is TRBJ2-3, the V gene TRBV6-6; TRBD2 agrees at 10 bases. J was trimmed by 3 bases and V by 4 bases; bases with no gene match: 7. CDR3 length equals 16 residues. Germline V gene sequence: CDR1 MNHNY, CDR2 SVGAGI (reference sequence).

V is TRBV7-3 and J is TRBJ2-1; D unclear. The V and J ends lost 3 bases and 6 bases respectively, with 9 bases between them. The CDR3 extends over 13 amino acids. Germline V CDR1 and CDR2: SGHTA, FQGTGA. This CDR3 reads CASSFGQANEQFF. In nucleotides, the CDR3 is TGTGCCAGCAGCTTTGGGCAGGCCAATGAGCAGTTCTTC.

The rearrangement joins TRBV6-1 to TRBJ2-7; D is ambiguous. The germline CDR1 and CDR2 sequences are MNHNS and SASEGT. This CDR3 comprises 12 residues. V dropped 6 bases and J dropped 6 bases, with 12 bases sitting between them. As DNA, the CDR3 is TGTGCCAGCAGCCTCACAGCGACCGAGCAGTACTTC. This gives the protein CASSLTATEQYF.

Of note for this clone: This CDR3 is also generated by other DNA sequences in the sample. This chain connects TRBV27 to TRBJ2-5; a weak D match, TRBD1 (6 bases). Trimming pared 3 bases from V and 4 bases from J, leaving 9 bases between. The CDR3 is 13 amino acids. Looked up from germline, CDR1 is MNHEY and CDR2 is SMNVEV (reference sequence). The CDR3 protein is CASSLRGGETQYF. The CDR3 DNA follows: TGTGCCAGCAGTTTGAGAGGGGGAGAGACCCAGTACTTC.

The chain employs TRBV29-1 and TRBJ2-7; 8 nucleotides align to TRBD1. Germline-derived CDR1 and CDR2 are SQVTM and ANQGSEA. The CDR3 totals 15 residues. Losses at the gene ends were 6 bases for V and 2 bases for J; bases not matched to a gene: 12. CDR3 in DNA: TGCAGCGTATCGTTAAAGGGCAGGGGGCCCTACGAGCAGTACTTC. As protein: CSVSLKGRGPYEQYF.

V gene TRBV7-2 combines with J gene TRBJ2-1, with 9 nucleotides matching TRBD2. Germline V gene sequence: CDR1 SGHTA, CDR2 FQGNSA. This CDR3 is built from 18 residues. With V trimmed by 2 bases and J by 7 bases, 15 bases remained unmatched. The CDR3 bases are TGTGCCAGCAGCTTAAATATACTAAGGACTAGCGCTAAAAATGAGCAGTTCTTC. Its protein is CASSLNILRTSAKNEQFF.